These 24 T cell receptor beta chains were all obtained from the same sample, sequenced in a study of blood T cell repertoires in COVID-19. Clones were read by immunoSEQ multiplex PCR, and TCRdb kept only the in-frame ones, dropping some. The sample contains around 390,000 clones, 85% to 90% of which appear only once. Sequenced material: PBMCs or T cells enriched from blood (not recorded which). The origin of the receptors is a woman in her 50s who had recovered from COVID-19.

The chain carries TRBV3-1 (or the pseudogene TRBV3-2) and TRBJ1-3; D possibly corresponds to TRBD1 (6 bases). V dropped 6 bases and J dropped 1 base, with 13 bases sitting between them. CDR1 LGHDT and CDR2 YNNKEL come from the germline V gene (reference sequence). This CDR3 is built from 15 residues. The CDR3: CASRPQGISGNTIYF. Written as DNA, the CDR3 is TGTGCCAGCAGACCTCAGGGGATATCTGGAAACACCATATATTTT.

The chain recombines TRBV5-6 with TRBJ1-3; D not certain. V shed 4 bases and J shed 0 bases, with 8 bases lying between them. CDR1 is SGHDT, CDR2 YYEEEE, per germline. The CDR3 is 14 amino acids. Here the CDR3 DNA reads TGTGCCAGCAGCCAACAGAGCTCTGGAAACACCATATATTTT. This translates into CASSQQSSGNTIYF.

The chain links TRBV14 to TRBJ1-2; TRBD1 matches 7 bases. J lost 7 bases, V lost 1 base, and 9 bases had no gene match. This CDR3 contains 15 residues. Germline-derived CDR1 and CDR2 are SGHDN and FVKESK. The DNA of the CDR3 is TGTGCCAGCAGCCAAGTTGGGGGACAGATGGCTGGCTACACCTTC. Encoded protein: CASSQVGGQMAGYTF.

The V call is TRBV5-4, the J call TRBJ2-3; TRBD2 matches 13 bases. The germline CDR1 and CDR2 sequences are SGHNT and YYREEE (reference sequence). V was clipped by 1 base and J by 3 bases; unmatched bases: 2. CDR3 length: 16 residues. In DNA, the CDR3 is TGTGCCAGCAGCTTGAGGACTAGCGGGGGAACAGATACGCAGTATTTT. Its translation is CASSLRTSGGTDTQYF.

The chain has TRBV2 and TRBJ2-5, with D possibly being TRBD2 (5 bases). The CDR3 consists of 14 residues. Germline CDR1 reads SNHLY; CDR2 reads FYNNEI. The V gene lost 6 bases and the J gene lost 5 bases, with 16 bases spanning the gap. This chain's CDR3 is CASRDEGEWETQYF. The CDR3 DNA reads as TGTGCCAGCAGGGACGAGGGTGAGTGGGAGACCCAGTACTTC.

This chain joins TRBV5-4 and TRBJ2-3; maybe TRBD1 (5 bases). V shed 3 bases and J shed 1 base, with 18 bases lying between them. CDR3 length equals 17 residues. Germline V gene data show CDR1 as SGHNT and CDR2 as YYREEE (reference sequence). CDR3 bases: TGTGCCAGCAGCTCCCAAAGTGGACAAAAACGCACAGATACGCAGTATTTT. Protein product: CASSSQSGQKRTDTQYF.

In its sample, this clone was seen a few times. The rearrangement links TRBV10-3 to TRBJ1-1, with 9 bases aligning to TRBD1. The CDR3 consists of 13 residues. Trimming cost V 7 bases and J 3 bases; bases outside gene matches: 3. From germline, CDR1 is ENHRY and CDR2 SYGVKD. The CDR3 reads CAITRTGDTEAFF. The CDR3 DNA is TGTGCCATCACTCGGACAGGGGACACTGAAGCTTTCTTT.

The table lists this clone with a count of one. This chain joins TRBV7-9 and TRBJ1-2; 7 bases fit TRBD1. Germline V lookup: CDR1 SEHNR, CDR2 FQNEAQ (reference sequence). This CDR3 spans 12 amino acids. Trimming at V came to 6 bases and at J to 6 bases, leaving 4 bases not matched to a gene. The CDR3 coding sequence is TGTGCCAGCAGGCAGGGGGTGGATGGCTACACCTTC. It yields the protein CASRQGVDGYTF.

The V and J genes are TRBV11-1 and TRBJ2-7; D is ambiguous. The CDR3 contains 13 residues. CDR1 and CDR2 from the germline V gene are SGHAT and FQDESV (reference sequence). Trimming removed 1 base at V and 1 base at J, with 5 bases between. The CDR3 here is CASSLDRSYEQYF. CDR3 sequence (DNA): TGTGCCAGCAGCTTAGACAGATCCTACGAGCAGTACTTC.

The rearrangement uses TRBV7-8 and TRBJ1-1; 8 nucleotides match TRBD1. Germline trimming cut 4 bases from V and 11 bases from J; bases unmatched to any gene: 9. The germline gives CDR1 SGHVS, CDR2 FQNEAQ. The CDR3 totals 13 residues. DNA for the CDR3: TGTGCCAGCAGCTCGAGCCAGGGGGCCGGGGCTTTCTTT. It encodes CASSSSQGAGAFF. Full variable domain (remainder filled in from reference TRBV7-8 and TRBJ1-1): GAGVSQSPRYKVAKRGQDVALRCDPISGHVSLFWYQQALGQGPEFLTYFQNEAQLDKSGLPSDRFFAERPEGSVSTLKIQRTQQEDSAVYLCASSSSQGAGAFFGQGTRLTVV.

This clone was counted a single time. V usage is TRBV7-9 and J usage is TRBJ2-2, with 12 positions matching TRBD2. Trimming cost V 3 bases and J 6 bases; bases outside gene matches: 11. The length of the CDR3 is 18 residues. Germline V gene sequence: CDR1 SEHNR, CDR2 FQNEAQ (reference sequence). Here the CDR3 DNA reads TGTGCCAGCAGCTTGAGGCGGCTAGCGGGGGGGCATGCCGGGGAGCTGTTTTTT. It yields the protein CASSLRRLAGGHAGELFF. The whole variable domain, remainder taken from reference TRBV7-9 and TRBJ2-2, is DTGVSQNPRHKITKRGQNVTFRCDPISEHNRLYWYRQTLGQGPEFLTYFQNEAQLEKSRLLSDRFSAERPKGSFSTLEIQRTEQGDSAMYLCASSLRRLAGGHAGELFFGEGSRLTVL.

This chain links TRBV27 with TRBJ1-2; D is possibly TRBD1 (6 bases). CDR1 is MNHEY, CDR2 SMNVEV, per germline (reference sequence). V dropped 6 bases and J dropped 2 bases, with 16 bases sitting between them. This CDR3 region has 15 residues. CDR3 sequence: CASSNSRGANYGYTF. CDR3 in DNA: TGTGCCAGCAGCAATTCCAGGGGTGCCAACTATGGCTACACCTTC.

This clone was counted only a few times. The chain employs TRBV10-2 and TRBJ1-5; the D gene is possibly TRBD1 (5 bases). The CDR3 covers 12 residues. CDR1 and CDR2 from the germline V gene are WSHSY and SAAADI. V dropped 9 bases and J dropped 5 bases, with 11 bases sitting between them. CDR3 region: CASRIGDQPQHF. In DNA form, the CDR3 reads TGCGCCAGTAGAATAGGGGATCAGCCCCAGCATTTT.

This chain links TRBV2 with TRBJ1-2, with D unclear. Germline lookup yields CDR1 SNHLY and CDR2 FYNNEI. CDR3 size: 11 residues. V dropped 4 bases and J dropped 4 bases, with 4 bases sitting between them. This CDR3 is CASSASYGYTF. The CDR3, as DNA: TGTGCCAGCAGTGCTAGCTATGGCTACACCTTC.

This clone was counted only a few times. The rearrangement joins TRBV10-1 to TRBJ2-3; possible D gene TRBD2, 7 bases. Looked up from germline, CDR1 is WNHNN and CDR2 is SYGVQD (reference sequence). The V gene lost 4 bases and the J gene lost 6 bases, with 23 bases spanning the gap. The CDR3 spans 17 residues. CDR3 DNA: TGCGCCAGCAGTGGGCACTGGGGCGGGGGCCGGTTGGATACGCAGTATTTT. Its translation is CASSGHWGGGRLDTQYF.

DNA of the CDR3: TGTGCCAGCCTATGGGCGGGGTTGGGGAACACTGAAGCTTTCTTT. It is translated as CASLWAGLGNTEAFF. This chain uses TRBV2 with TRBJ1-1; no reliable D call. From germline, CDR1 is SNHLY and CDR2 FYNNEI. V was pared by 8 bases and J by 1 base, with 17 bases between. CDR3 length: 15 residues.

This sequence joins TRBV19 and TRBJ2-2; 9 bases agree with TRBD1. CDR1 and CDR2 from the germline V gene are LNHDA and SQIVND (reference sequence). The CDR3 has 17 residues. V was clipped by 7 bases and J by 6 bases; unmatched bases: 15. This CDR3 reads CASTQGQGTFDPGELFF. The DNA of the CDR3 is TGTGCCAGTACGCAGGGACAGGGAACGTTCGATCCCGGGGAGCTGTTTTTT.

This chain uses TRBV24-1 with TRBJ1-2; no firm D call. The CDR3 runs to 11 residues. The ends were cut back, 6 bases at V and 3 bases at J, with 4 bases in the middle. CDR1 is KGHDR, CDR2 SFDVKD, per germline. The DNA for the CDR3 is TGTGCCACCAGTTCTGACTATGGCTACACCTTC. Translated: CATSSDYGYTF.

The V call is TRBV27, the J call TRBJ1-1; weak D call: TRBD1 (6 bases). The CDR3 spans 15 residues. Germline V gene lookup returns CDR1 MNHEY and CDR2 SMNVEV (reference sequence). V was trimmed by 7 bases and J by 7 bases, leaving 22 bases between them. The CDR3 here is CASTRTATNRVEAFF. The CDR3 region has the DNA TGTGCCAGCACCCGGACAGCTACGAACAGGGTTGAAGCTTTCTTT.

This rearrangement joins TRBV28 to TRBJ1-6; TRBD1 agrees at 8 bases. With 10 bases clipped from V and 6 bases from J, the junction kept 2 bases outside the gene matches. The CDR3 contains 12 residues. Germline V gene sequence: CDR1 MDHEN, CDR2 SYDVKM. The CDR3 loop is CATGQVNSPLHF. DNA of the CDR3: TGTGCCACGGGACAGGTTAATTCACCCCTCCACTTT.

The chain links TRBV28 to TRBJ1-1, with a tentative D call TRBD1 (6 bases). Germline lookup yields CDR1 MDHEN and CDR2 SYDVKM. The CDR3 contains 15 residues. The V end lost 2 bases, the J end lost 3 bases, and 13 bases lay between the germline ends. CDR3 region: CASSLALGGYTEAFF. CDR3 nucleotides: TGTGCCAGCAGTTTAGCATTAGGGGGTTACACTGAAGCTTTCTTT.

This chain connects TRBV3-1 (or the pseudogene TRBV3-2) to TRBJ2-5; the D gene is possibly TRBD1 (5 bases). Trimming took 3 bases from V and 5 from J, leaving 28 bases between them. Germline V gene sequence: CDR1 LGHDT, CDR2 YNNKEL (reference sequence). The CDR3 consists of 19 residues. The CDR3 loop is CASSHAKMGQPAGWETQYF. The CDR3 DNA follows: TGTGCCAGCAGCCACGCGAAAATGGGGCAGCCCGCAGGTTGGGAGACCCAGTACTTC.

This chain uses TRBV2 with TRBJ2-7; TRBD2 matches 14 bases. Germline-derived CDR1 and CDR2 are SNHLY and FYNNEI. The CDR3 is 19 residues long. The J segment lost 2 bases and the V segment lost 3 bases, leaving 12 bases of the junction unmatched. The CDR3 reads CASSDPIPGLAGETYEQYF. CDR3 sequence (DNA): TGTGCCAGCAGTGATCCGATACCGGGACTAGCGGGGGAGACCTACGAGCAGTACTTC.

The genes are TRBV11-2 and TRBJ1-4; D is possibly TRBD1 (5 bases). The CDR3 extends over 14 amino acids. Deletions cut 5 bases from V and 7 bases from J, with 14 bases between. Germline V gene lookup returns CDR1 SGHAT and CDR2 FQNNGV. The CDR3: CASSRQGFIEKLFF. CDR3 bases: TGTGCCAGCAGCCGGCAGGGTTTCATTGAAAAACTGTTTTTT.